These 18 T cell receptor beta chains were sequenced from one sample in a study of patients and donors after allogeneic stem cell transplantation. TCRdb redid the calling of the RT-PCR reads with MiXCR, one entry per CDR3 protein. Counted here are about a million distinct CDR3 sequences, under 20% occurring once; the ten biggest clones make up roughly 6.4%. The specimen was blood, either unsorted or a sorted T cell fraction (not recorded which). These receptors came from a human donor who was either an allogeneic HSCT recipient or a stem cell or donor lymphocyte infusion donor (not recorded which). It is not recorded whose cells these are; they may come from a transplant donor.

This clonotype has just a few counts. The chain combines TRBV15 with TRBJ2-1; the match to TRBD2 covers 14 bases. J was trimmed by 6 bases and V by 6 bases; bases with no gene match: 4. Germline loops: CDR1 LNHNV, CDR2 YYDKDF (reference sequence). There are 15 residues in the CDR3. DNA of the CDR3: TGTGCCACCAGGCCAGGACTAGCGGGAGGCAATGAGCAGTTCTTC. This sequence encodes CATRPGLAGGNEQFF.

This clonotype has only a few counts. The chain is built from TRBV20-1 and TRBJ1-6, with a weak D call TRBD1 (6 bases). Trimming removed 6 bases at V and 7 bases at J, with 13 bases between. CDR3 size: 13 residues. CDR1 is DFQATT and CDR2 is SNEGSKA in the germline V gene (reference sequence). The CDR3, as DNA: TGCAGTGCCAGCTTAGGGGGAAATTCACCCCTCCACTTT. It translates to CSASLGGNSPLHF.

This clonotype was seen a few times. This chain links TRBV27 with TRBJ2-3, with a possible D match to TRBD1 (5 bases). Germline V lookup: CDR1 MNHEY, CDR2 SMNVEV (reference sequence). V was trimmed by 2 bases and J by 5 bases, leaving 8 bases between them. The CDR3 consists of 13 residues. CDR3 in DNA: TGTGCCAGCAGTTTACTTCAGGGAGATACGCAGTATTTT. Protein product: CASSLLQGDTQYF.

This clonotype has only a few counts. The V and J genes are TRBV25-1 and TRBJ1-1, with TRBD1 matching over 7 bases. Germline loops: CDR1 MGHDK, CDR2 SYGVNS. V dropped 6 bases and J dropped 11; count of bases not matched to a gene: 6. This CDR3 comprises 11 residues. The CDR3 loop reads CASRNRGAAFF. The CDR3 DNA reads TGTGCCAGCAGGAACAGGGGCGCGGCTTTCTTT.

The chain is built from TRBV5-6 and TRBJ2-7; 9 nucleotides align to TRBD2. V was pared by 3 bases and J by 5 bases, with 9 bases of the junction left unmatched. Germline V gene sequence: CDR1 SGHDT, CDR2 YYEEEE. The CDR3 totals 15 residues. The CDR3 loop is CASSSKREAIDEQYF. DNA of the CDR3: TGTGCCAGCAGCTCCAAGCGGGAGGCCATAGACGAGCAGTACTTC. Full variable domain (remainder filled in from reference TRBV5-6 and TRBJ2-7): DAGVTQSPTHLIKTRGQQVTLRCSPKSGHDTVSWYQQALGQGPQFIFQYYEEEERQRGNFPDRFSGHQFPNYSSELNVNALLLGDSALYLCASSSKREAIDEQYFGPGTRLTVT.

V usage is TRBV7-2 and J usage is TRBJ2-5; 9 bases line up with TRBD1. V gave up 3 bases and J gave up 1 base; unmatched junction bases: 6. The CDR3 is 16 amino acids. The germline V gene has CDR1 SGHTA and CDR2 FQGNSA. DNA for the CDR3: TGTGCCAGCAGCTTCAGGGGACAGGGACTCCAAGAGACCCAGTACTTC. Encoded protein: CASSFRGQGLQETQYF.

The chain recombines TRBV7-9 with TRBJ1-2; TRBD1 agrees at 12 bases. V lost 8 bases to trimming and J lost 5 bases; unmatched junction nucleotides: 6. Germline CDR1 and CDR2: SEHNR and FQNEAQ (reference sequence). This CDR3 has 14 residues. The CDR3 region has the DNA TGTGCCAGCGCTGGGGGACAGGGGGCTTATGGCTACACCTTC. Translated, it gives CASAGGQGAYGYTF. Based on the CDR3 plus reference TRBV7-9 and TRBJ1-2, the full variable domain is DTGVSQNPRHKITKRGQNVTFRCDPISEHNRLYWYRQTLGQGPEFLTYFQNEAQLEKSRLLSDRFSAERPKGSFSTLEIQRTEQGDSAMYLCASAGGQGAYGYTFGSGTRLTVV.

This clonotype was counted a few times. The chain links TRBV2 to TRBJ2-3; either TRBD1 or TRBD2 may supply D (5 bases each). Germline V CDR1 and CDR2: SNHLY, FYNNEI. V shed 5 bases and J shed 8 bases, with 14 bases lying between them. CDR3 length: 13 amino acids. CDR3 nucleotide sequence: TGTGCCAGCAGTCTGGAGAGGGGCCCTACGCAGTATTTT. Its translation: CASSLERGPTQYF.

This clonotype was detected only a few times. V gene TRBV7-9 combines with J gene TRBJ2-3; TRBD2 might be the D (6 bases). There are 16 residues in the CDR3. Germline V gives CDR1 SEHNR, CDR2 FQNEAQ (reference sequence). The V end was cut by 0 bases, the J end by 2 bases, with 12 bases between. The CDR3: CASSLARAGSTDTQYF. As DNA, the CDR3 is TGTGCCAGCAGCTTAGCGCGGGCGGGATCCACAGATACGCAGTATTTT.

The V call is TRBV11-2, the J call TRBJ1-1; D call uncertain. CDR1 is SGHAT and CDR2 is FQNNGV in the germline V gene. The CDR3 has 18 amino acids. The V and J ends lost 5 bases and 2 bases respectively, with 24 bases between them. The CDR3 coding sequence is TGTGCCAGCAGCACGGTTGTCGTTCAGGTCGGCTTAAACACTGAAGCTTTCTTT. Its translation is CASSTVVVQVGLNTEAFF.

This clonotype was counted a few times. The chain combines TRBV2 with TRBJ1-5; 9 nucleotides line up with TRBD1. Germline CDR1 reads SNHLY; CDR2 reads FYNNEI. CDR3 length: 17 residues. V lost 6 bases, J lost 1 base, and 10 bases stayed unmatched. The CDR3 spells CASRDYRGLRSNQPQHF. The CDR3 nucleotides read TGTGCCAGCAGGGACTACAGGGGGCTAAGGAGCAATCAGCCCCAGCATTTT. Together with reference TRBV2 and TRBJ1-5, the CDR3 gives the full variable domain: EPEVTQTPSHQVTQMGQEVILRCVPISNHLYFYWYRQILGQKVEFLVSFYNNEISEKSEIFDDQFSVERPDGSNFTLKIRSTKLEDSAMYFCASRDYRGLRSNQPQHFGDGTRLSIL.

V and J are TRBV20-1 and TRBJ2-1; a weak D match, TRBD1 (7 bases). CDR3 length: 11 residues. Per germline, CDR1 DFQATT and CDR2 SNEGSKA (reference sequence). With 7 bases removed from V and 12 bases from J, the gap between germline ends came to 16 bases. CDR3 residues: CSVWRGLGQFF. The CDR3 nucleotides read TGCAGTGTATGGAGGGGGCTAGGGCAGTTCTTC.

The V call is TRBV6-5, the J call TRBJ1-2; 9 nucleotides agree with TRBD1. J gave up 5 bases and V 0 bases, and 4 bases lay outside the gene matches. Germline CDR1 is MNHEY and CDR2 is SVGAGI. The CDR3 contains 15 residues. The CDR3 reads CASSYSTGGEYGYTF. The CDR3 nucleotides read TGTGCCAGCAGTTACTCCACAGGGGGCGAATATGGCTACACCTTC.

This chain uses TRBV28 with TRBJ2-7; D may correspond to TRBD1 or TRBD2 (6 bases each). Trimming pared 5 bases from V and 4 bases from J, leaving 15 bases between. CDR1 is MDHEN and CDR2 is SYDVKM in the germline V gene. The length of the CDR3 is 14 residues. The CDR3 loop reads CASSPGGQRYEQYF. In DNA form, the CDR3 reads TGTGCCAGCAGTCCTGGGGGGCAACGTTACGAGCAGTACTTC.

A few counts support this clonotype. The chain has TRBV20-1 and TRBJ1-2; TRBD1 might be the D (5 bases). With 4 bases removed from V and 2 bases from J, the gap between germline ends came to 14 bases. The CDR3 is 14 amino acids. CDR1 is DFQATT and CDR2 is SNEGSKA in the germline V gene (reference sequence). The CDR3 loop reads CSAKEGRSNYGYTF. As DNA, the CDR3 is TGCAGTGCTAAGGAGGGACGGTCGAACTATGGCTACACCTTC.

This clonotype was counted between two and nine times. This sequence joins TRBV5-1 and TRBJ2-1, with 7 nucleotides matching TRBD1. The junction had 12 bases not matched to a gene; V was cut back by 4 bases and J by 2 bases. The CDR3 covers 17 residues. The germline V gene encodes CDR1 SGHRS and CDR2 YFSETQ. CDR3 in DNA: TGCGCCAGCAGCCCTTTAAGTAGGGACAGAGCCTACAATGAGCAGTTCTTC. Translation gives CASSPLSRDRAYNEQFF.

This clonotype was seen a few times. The chain combines TRBV18 with TRBJ2-3; TRBD1 matches at 11 bases. This CDR3 comprises 18 residues. Trimming cost V 2 bases and J 5 bases; bases outside gene matches: 12. CDR1 and CDR2 (germline): KGHSH, LQKENI. The CDR3: CASSPTARTGGGGDTQYF. The CDR3 DNA follows: TGTGCCAGCTCACCAACTGCGAGGACAGGGGGCGGTGGAGATACGCAGTATTTT.

The chain employs TRBV5-1 and TRBJ2-7, with D possibly matching TRBD1 (6 bases). Germline V gene sequence: CDR1 SGHRS, CDR2 YFSETQ. Trimming took off 0 bases at V and 3 bases at J, with 10 bases between the two ends. CDR3 length: 14 residues. The CDR3 region is CASSLEGRGYEQYF. The DNA of the CDR3 is TGCGCCAGCAGCTTGGAGGGCAGGGGCTACGAGCAGTACTTC.